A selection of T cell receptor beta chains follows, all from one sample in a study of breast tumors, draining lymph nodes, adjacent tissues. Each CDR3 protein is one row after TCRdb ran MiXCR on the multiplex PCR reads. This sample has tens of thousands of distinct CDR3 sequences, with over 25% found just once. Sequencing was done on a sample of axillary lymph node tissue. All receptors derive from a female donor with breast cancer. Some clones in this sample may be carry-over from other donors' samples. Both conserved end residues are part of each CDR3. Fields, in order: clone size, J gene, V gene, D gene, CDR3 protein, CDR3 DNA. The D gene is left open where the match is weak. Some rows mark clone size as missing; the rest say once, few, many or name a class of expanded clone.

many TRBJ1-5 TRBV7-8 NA CASSLEGLGGHAQPQHF TGTGCCAGCAGCTTAGAGGGGCTGGGGGGGCACGCTCAGCCCCAGCATTTT
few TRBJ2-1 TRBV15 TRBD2 CAKTSGRGEQFF TGTGCCAAGACTAGCGGGAGAGGTGAGCAGTTCTTC
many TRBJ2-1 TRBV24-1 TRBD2 CATSDLRFAGDNEQFF TGTGCCACCAGTGATTTAAGGTTTGCGGGGGACAATGAGCAGTTCTTC
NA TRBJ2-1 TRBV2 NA CASYSRRVGSYNEQFF TGTGCCAGCTATAGCAGGAGGGTAGGTTCCTACAATGAGCAGTTCTTC
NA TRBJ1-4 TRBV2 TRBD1 CASRTDRGANEKLFF TGTGCCAGCAGGACGGACAGGGGGGCTAATGAAAAACTGTTTTTT
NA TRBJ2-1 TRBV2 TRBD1 CASSDLGQYNEQFF TGTGCCAGCAGTGATTTGGGACAGTACAATGAGCAGTTCTTC
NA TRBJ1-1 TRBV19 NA CASTGWQGGSEAFF TGTGCCAGTACCGGGTGGCAGGGCGGCTCTGAAGCTTTCTTT
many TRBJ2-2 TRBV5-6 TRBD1 CASSPLGQGGTGELFF TGTGCCAGCAGCCCGTTGGGACAGGGGGGGACCGGGGAGCTGTTTTTT
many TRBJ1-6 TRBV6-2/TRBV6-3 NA CASSPSGPFGGIHF TGTGCCAGCAGTCCGTCGGGGCCATTCGGGGGAATCCACTTT
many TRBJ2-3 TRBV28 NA CASSFGSGGAADTQYF TGTGCCAGCAGTTTTGGATCGGGGGGCGCCGCAGATACGCAGTATTTT
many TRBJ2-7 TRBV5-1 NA CASRARDSIGYEQYF TGCGCCAGCAGGGCCCGGGACTCGATAGGCTACGAGCAGTACTTC
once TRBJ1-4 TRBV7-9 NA CASSLGQSTNVKLFF TGTGCCAGTAGCTTAGGGCAGTCAACTAATGTAAAACTGTTTTTT
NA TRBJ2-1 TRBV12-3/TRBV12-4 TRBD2 CASIHGTSGSGEQFF TGTGCCAGCATCCACGGGACTAGCGGGAGTGGAGAGCAGTTCTTC
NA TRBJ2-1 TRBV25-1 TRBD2 CASSEQASGQDNEQFF TGTGCCAGCAGTGAACAGGCTAGCGGCCAAGACAATGAGCAGTTCTTC
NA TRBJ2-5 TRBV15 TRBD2 CATSRGGTGTQYF TGTGCCACCAGCAGGGGGGGGACGGGAACCCAGTACTTC
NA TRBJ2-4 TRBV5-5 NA CASSLEGVRNIQYF TGTGCCAGCAGCTTGGAGGGCGTCAGAAACATTCAGTACTTC
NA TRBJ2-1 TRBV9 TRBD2 CASSALAGEADTQFF TGTGCCAGCAGCGCACTAGCGGGAGAGGCAGATACGCAGTTCTTC
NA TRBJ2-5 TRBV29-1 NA CSVRVSGETQYF TGCAGCGTTAGGGTGTCAGGGGAGACCCAGTACTTC
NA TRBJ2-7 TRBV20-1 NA CSARKTYEQYF TGCAGTGCTAGGAAGACCTACGAGCAGTACTTC
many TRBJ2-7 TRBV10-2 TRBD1 CASSELDRASYEQYF TGCGCCAGCAGTGAATTGGACAGGGCCTCCTACGAGCAGTACTTC
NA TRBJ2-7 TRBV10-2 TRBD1 CASRPHRGNYEQYF TGTGCCAGCAGGCCCCACAGGGGAAACTACGAGCAGTACTTC
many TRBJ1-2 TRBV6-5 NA CASSYEAVLGLLSFDGYTF TGTGCCAGCAGTTACGAAGCGGTACTGGGATTGTTATCTTTCGACGGCTACACCTTC
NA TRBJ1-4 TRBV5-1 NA CASSVYSRQDGGEKLFF TGCGCCAGCAGTGTGTACTCTCGACAGGACGGAGGCGAAAAACTGTTTTTT
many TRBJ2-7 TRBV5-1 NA CASSKVSSYEQYF TGCGCCAGCAGCAAGGTGAGCTCCTACGAGCAGTACTTC
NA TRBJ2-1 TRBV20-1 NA CSARDLVAYNEQFF TGCAGTGCTAGAGATCTAGTGGCTTACAATGAGCAGTTCTTC
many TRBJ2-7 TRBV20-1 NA CSAILMQGHSYEQYF TGCAGTGCTATCCTAATGCAGGGTCACTCCTACGAGCAGTACTTC
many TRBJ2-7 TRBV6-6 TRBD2 CASRLSRGGSYEQYF TGTGCCAGCAGGCTTTCCCGGGGGGGGAGCTACGAGCAGTACTTC
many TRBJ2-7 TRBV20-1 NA CSASSGAVSEQYF TGCAGTGCTAGTTCAGGGGCCGTCAGCGAGCAGTACTTC
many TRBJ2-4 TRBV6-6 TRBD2 CASSPAGENIQYF TGTGCCAGCAGTCCCGCGGGGGAGAACATTCAGTACTTC
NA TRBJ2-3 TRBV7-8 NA CASSPRTGGSTDTQYF TGTGCCAGCAGCCCGAGGACTGGCGGGTCCACGGATACGCAGTATTTT
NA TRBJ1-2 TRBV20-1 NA CSAGHREGIGGGRYGYTF TGCAGTGCTGGACACAGGGAAGGGATTGGAGGTGGGAGATATGGCTACACCTTC
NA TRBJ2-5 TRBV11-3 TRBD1 CASSFSGTGGFFHQETQYF TGTGCCAGCAGCTTCTCCGGGACAGGGGGCTTTTTCCACCAAGAGACCCAGTACTTC
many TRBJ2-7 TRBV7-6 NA CASSFSGRYEQYF TGTGCCAGCAGCTTCTCCGGACGCTACGAGCAGTACTTC
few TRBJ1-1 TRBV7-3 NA CASSLGRAGPTLNTEAFF TGTGCCAGCAGCTTAGGGAGAGCAGGACCTACCCTAAACACTGAAGCTTTCTTT